This T cell receptor (beta chain) was identified in a study of cytomegalovirus exposure and HLA in healthy donors. The PCR contained 60 Vbeta and 13 Jbeta primers. The repertoire was sequenced with immunoSEQ multiplex PCR; TCRdb's copy has only in-frame clones and lacks some. The sample records some 150,000 clones, 60% to 85% being singletons. Trimming pared 0 bases from V and 4 bases from J, leaving 7 bases between. The CDR3 consists of 14 residues. Germline CDR1 and CDR2: MGHRA and YSYEKL. This sequence was found in a man aged 40-49 years in good health and CMV-seropositive. The chain joins TRBV4-1 to TRBJ1-5; D gene uncertain. Sequencing was carried out using PBMCs. The DNA for the CDR3 is TGCGCCAGCAGCCAAGATCCGGGGAATCAGCCCCAGCATTTT. Amino acid sequence: CASSQDPGNQPQHF.